Sequencing of this TCR beta chain was carried out in a study of cytomegalovirus exposure and HLA in healthy donors. Points from the study as a whole: Some TCR beta chains (about 170 of them) were listed as cytomegalovirus-associated. Later, an analysis found that TCR clusters from the first cohort tended to co-occur in the 120 or so validation repertoires.

Worth noting for this clone: Its antigen is not known.

Sequencing was performed with immunoSEQ multiplex PCR; in TCRdb, only in-frame clones are kept and a portion is missing. Among roughly 150,000 clones listed, about four fifths were seen once. While the first cohort had around 700 subjects, the donors belonged to the separate validation cohort of more than 95 subjects. The CDR3 runs 13 residues. Germline CDR1 is SNHLY and CDR2 is FYNNEI. V lost 4 bases and J lost 11; bases outside the gene matches: 11. This rearrangement joins TRBV2 to TRBJ2-7; 7 bases are shared with TRBD1. This TCR came from a man aged 25-45 years in good health and CMV-seropositive. The specimen was PBMCs. The CDR3 bases are TGTGCCAGCAGTGGATCCTTAGACAGGGTGGAGTACTTC. It codes for CASSGSLDRVEYF.